The T cell receptor (beta chain) under discussion was sequenced for a study of blood T cell repertoires in COVID-19. The count of this clone is one. V was trimmed by 0 bases and J by 8 bases, leaving 17 bases between them. In germline, CDR1 is LGHNA, CDR2 YSLEER. This CDR3 is 16 amino acids long. The authors' processing: It was from reference gene primer amplification that nucleated cell counts were estimated. Profiled with immunoSEQ multiplex PCR; TCRdb holds only in-frame clones, not every one. V, J and clone size are taken as reported in that table, and D and trimming were inferred from the DNA itself. The sample has 70,000 or so clones, roughly 80% seen once.

The TCR originated in a human donor in a cohort sampled during active COVID-19. The sequencing input was peripheral blood. V gene TRBV4-3 combines with J gene TRBJ2-1; a weak D match, TRBD1 (5 bases). This CDR3 is CASSQDYGQGGYEQFF. Written as DNA, the CDR3 is TGCGCCAGCAGCCAAGACTATGGGCAGGGTGGGTATGAGCAGTTCTTC.